The rows below give T cell receptor beta chains drawn from one sample of a study of tumor-infiltrating lymphocytes in primary liver carcinoma. TCRdb recomputed calls from the multiplex PCR reads with MiXCR, one row per CDR3 protein. The data show 95,000 to 100,000 distinct CDR3 sequences, with about 62% seen just once and around 10% held by the top ten. Sequencing was carried out using liver tumor tissue from sampling region 2. The receptors were gathered from a woman aged 60 to 75 with primary liver carcinoma and hepatitis B virus infection. CDR3s include the opening cysteine and the closing phenylalanine or tryptophan. Each record gives: clone size, V gene, D gene, J gene, CDR3 protein, CDR3 DNA. The D gene is left open where the match is weak. Where a row states a size, it is once, few, many or the class of an expanded clone; other rows omit it.

medium-sized	TRBV6-2/TRBV6-3	TRBD2	TRBJ2-7	CASSTPRRGIYEQYF	TGTGCCAGCAGTACCCCGCGGCGGGGGATCTACGAGCAGTACTTC
NA	TRBV6-5	TRBD2	TRBJ2-2	CASCRSGTTTGELFF	TGTGCCAGCTGTAGGAGTGGGACTACCACCGGGGAGTTGTTTTTT
few	TRBV5-6	TRBD1	TRBJ2-5	CASSLGQGARSLETQYF	TGTGCCAGCAGCTTGGGGCAGGGGGCCCGTAGCCTAGAGACCCAGTACTTC
many	TRBV12-3/TRBV12-4	TRBD1	TRBJ1-1	CASSFPGQGLMNTEAFF	TGTGCCAGCAGTTTCCCGGGACAGGGTCTGATGAACACTGAAGCTTTCTTT
NA	TRBV29-1	NA	TRBJ2-7	CSVGTTGPHEQYF	TGCAGCGTTGGGACTACTGGACCGCACGAGCAGTACTTC
NA	TRBV6-1	NA	TRBJ2-3	CASSRQGGTDTQCF	TGTGCCAGCAGTAGGCAGGGAGGCACAGATACGCAGTGTTTT
many	TRBV7-9	NA	TRBJ2-5	CASSPPEGVQTQYF	TGTGCCAGCAGCCCCCCTGAGGGAGTGCAGACCCAGTACTTC
many	TRBV4-1	TRBD1	TRBJ1-5	CASSLNPGTGVGQPQHF	TGCGCCAGCAGCCTCAATCCCGGGACAGGGGTAGGGCAGCCCCAGCATTTT
NA	TRBV10-2	TRBD1	TRBJ1-1	CASMEDRGNTEAFF	TGTGCCAGCATGGAGGACAGGGGAAACACTGAAGCTTTCTTT
many	TRBV29-1	TRBD2	TRBJ2-1	CSSGTRGSEQFF	TGCAGCTCCGGGACTAGGGGTAGTGAGCAGTTCTTC
NA	TRBV28	NA	TRBJ1-1	CVSSLLSTEAFF	TGTGTCAGCAGTTTGTTAAGCACTGAAGCTTTCTTT
NA	TRBV11-2	TRBD1	TRBJ2-5	CASSRRQGEGTQYF	TGCGCCAGCAGCCGGAGACAGGGGGAAGGGACACAGTACTTC
NA	TRBV5-6	TRBD2	TRBJ2-3	CVSSRTGTNQTQQYF	TGTGTCAGCAGTCGAACCGGGACTAACCAGACACAGCAGTATTTT
NA	TRBV30	NA	TRBJ1-2	CAWSRGSNYGYAF	TGTGCCTGGTCAAGGGGTTCTAACTATGGCTACGCCTTC
once	TRBV29-1	TRBD2	TRBJ2-7	CGVGTSGSWASYEQYF	TGCGGGGTGGGGACTAGCGGGAGTTGGGCCTCCTACGAGCAGTACTTC
NA	TRBV29-1	NA	TRBJ1-1	CSVDWGNTEAFF	TGCAGCGTTGACTGGGGGAACACCGAAGCTTTCTTT
NA	TRBV11-2	NA	TRBJ2-1	CASSPDSWYGEQFF	TGTGCCAGCAGTCCGGACTCGTGGTATGGCGAGCAGTTCTTC
NA	TRBV5-1	TRBD2	TRBJ2-1	CASSWGTSGRWRVNNEQFF	TGCGCCAGCAGCTGGGGGACTAGCGGGAGGTGGAGGGTTAACAATGAGCAGTTCTTC
NA	TRBV5-6	NA	TRBJ1-1	CPSSLPRANTEAFF	TGTCCCAGCAGCTTGCCAAGGGCGAACACTGAAGCTTTCTTT
many	TRBV6-6	NA	TRBJ1-2	CASSLGHENYGYTF	TGTGCCAGCAGTTTGGGACACGAAAACTATGGCTACACCTTC
NA	TRBV28	NA	TRBJ2-7	CASSSTLSCEQYF	TGTGCCAGCAGCTCTACCCTCTCATGCGAGCAGTACTTC
NA	TRBV11-2	TRBD1	TRBJ1-2	CAGTLEGASGGGYAF	TGTGCCGGCACCTTGGAGGGGGCCAGTGGCGGTGGCTACGCCTTC
few	TRBV20-1	TRBD1	TRBJ2-7	CSARKTGAYEQYF	TGCAGTGCTAGAAAAACAGGGGCCTACGAGCAGTACTTC
NA	TRBV29-1	NA	TRBJ2-6	CSVVGEGTGASVMTF	NA
NA	TRBV29-1	TRBD1	TRBJ1-1	CSTLGGSITEAFF	TGCAGCACCCTAGGGGGCTCTATCACTGAAGCCTTCTTT
NA	TRBV5-1	NA	TRBJ2-2	CAISFLSNTGELFF	TGCGCCATCAGCTTCTTGTCGAACACCGGGGAGCTGTTTTTT